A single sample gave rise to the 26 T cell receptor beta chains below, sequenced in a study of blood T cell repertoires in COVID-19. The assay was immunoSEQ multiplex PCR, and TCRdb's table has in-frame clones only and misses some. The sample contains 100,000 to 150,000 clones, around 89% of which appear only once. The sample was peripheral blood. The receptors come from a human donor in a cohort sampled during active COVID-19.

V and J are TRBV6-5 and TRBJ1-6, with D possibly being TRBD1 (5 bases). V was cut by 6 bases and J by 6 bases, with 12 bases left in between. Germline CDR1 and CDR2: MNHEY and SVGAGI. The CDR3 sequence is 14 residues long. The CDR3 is CASRVLGGNSPLHF. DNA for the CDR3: TGTGCCAGCAGGGTACTGGGGGGTAATTCACCCCTCCACTTT.

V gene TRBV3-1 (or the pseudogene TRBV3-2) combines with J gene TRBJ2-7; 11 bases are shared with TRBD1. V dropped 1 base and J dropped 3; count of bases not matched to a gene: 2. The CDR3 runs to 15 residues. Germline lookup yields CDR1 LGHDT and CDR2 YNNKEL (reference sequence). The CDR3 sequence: CASSQGGQGGYEQYF. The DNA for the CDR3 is TGTGCCAGCAGCCAAGGGGGACAGGGGGGCTACGAGCAGTACTTC.

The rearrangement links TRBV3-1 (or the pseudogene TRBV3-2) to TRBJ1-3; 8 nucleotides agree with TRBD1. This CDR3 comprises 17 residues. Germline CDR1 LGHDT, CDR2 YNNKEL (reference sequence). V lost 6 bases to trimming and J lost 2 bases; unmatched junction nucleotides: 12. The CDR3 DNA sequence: TGTGCCAGCAGTCTCAAGGGCCAGGGGGCAGCTGGAAACACCATATATTTT. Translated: CASSLKGQGAAGNTIYF.

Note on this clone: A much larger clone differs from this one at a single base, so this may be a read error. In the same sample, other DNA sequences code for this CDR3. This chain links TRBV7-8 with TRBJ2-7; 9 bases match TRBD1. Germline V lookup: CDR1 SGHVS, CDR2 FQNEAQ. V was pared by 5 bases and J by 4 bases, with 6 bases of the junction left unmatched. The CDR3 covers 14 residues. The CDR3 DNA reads TGTGCCAGCAGCCCCCGGGACAGGGTTTACGAGCAGTACTTC. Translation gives CASSPRDRVYEQYF.

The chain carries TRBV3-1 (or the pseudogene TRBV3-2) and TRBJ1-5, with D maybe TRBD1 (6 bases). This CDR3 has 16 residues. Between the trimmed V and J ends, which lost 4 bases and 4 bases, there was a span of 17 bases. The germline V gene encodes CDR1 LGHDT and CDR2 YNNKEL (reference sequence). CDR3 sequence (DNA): TGTGCCAGCAGCCCGCATTGGACAGAAGGAAATCAGCCCCAGCATTTT. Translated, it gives CASSPHWTEGNQPQHF.

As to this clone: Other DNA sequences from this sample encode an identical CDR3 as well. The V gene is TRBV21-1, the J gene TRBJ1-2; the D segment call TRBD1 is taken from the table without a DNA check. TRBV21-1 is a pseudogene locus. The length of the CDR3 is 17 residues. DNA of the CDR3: TGTGCCAGCAGCAAAGCGTTAGGGACAGGGGGCGGTCGGGGCTACACCTTC. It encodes CASSKALGTGGGRGYTF.

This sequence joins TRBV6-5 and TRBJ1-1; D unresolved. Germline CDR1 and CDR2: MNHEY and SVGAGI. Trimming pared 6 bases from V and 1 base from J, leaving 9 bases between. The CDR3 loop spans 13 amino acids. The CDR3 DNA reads TGTGCCAGCAGAGGGAGCTGGAACACTGAAGCTTTCTTT. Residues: CASRGSWNTEAFF.

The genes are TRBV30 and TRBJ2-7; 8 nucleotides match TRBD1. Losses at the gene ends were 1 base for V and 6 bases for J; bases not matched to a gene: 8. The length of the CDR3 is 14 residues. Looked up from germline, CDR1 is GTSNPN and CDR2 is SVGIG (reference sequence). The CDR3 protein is CAWSAGQGSSEQYF. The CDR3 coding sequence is TGTGCCTGGAGTGCTGGACAGGGTAGCAGCGAGCAGTACTTC.

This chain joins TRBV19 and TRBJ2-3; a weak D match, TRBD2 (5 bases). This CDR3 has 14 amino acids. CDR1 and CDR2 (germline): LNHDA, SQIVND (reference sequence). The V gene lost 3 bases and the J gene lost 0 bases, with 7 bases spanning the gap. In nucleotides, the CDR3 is TGTGCCAGTAGTATGTGGACTAGCACAGATACGCAGTATTTT. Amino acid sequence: CASSMWTSTDTQYF. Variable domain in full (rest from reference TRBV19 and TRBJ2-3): DGGITQSPKYLFRKEGQNVTLSCEQNLNHDAMYWYRQDPGQGLRLIYYSQIVNDFQKGDIAEGYSVSREKKESFPLTVTSAQKNPTAFYLCASSMWTSTDTQYFGPGTRLTVL.

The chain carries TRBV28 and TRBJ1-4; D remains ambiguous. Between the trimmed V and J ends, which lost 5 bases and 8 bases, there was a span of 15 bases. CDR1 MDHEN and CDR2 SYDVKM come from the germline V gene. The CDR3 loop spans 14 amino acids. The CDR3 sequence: CASSPDGGGEKLFF. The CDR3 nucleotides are TGTGCCAGCAGTCCAGACGGAGGTGGAGAAAAACTGTTTTTT. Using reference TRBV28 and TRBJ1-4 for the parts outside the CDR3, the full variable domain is DVKVTQSSRYLVKRTGEKVFLECVQDMDHENMFWYRQDPGLGLRLIYFSYDVKMKEKGDIPEGYSVSREKKERFSLILESASTNQTSMYLCASSPDGGGEKLFFGSGTQLSVL.

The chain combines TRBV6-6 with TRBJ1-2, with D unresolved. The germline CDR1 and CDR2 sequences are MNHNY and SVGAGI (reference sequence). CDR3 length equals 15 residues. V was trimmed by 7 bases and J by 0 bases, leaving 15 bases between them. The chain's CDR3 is CASTLEYVSNYGYTF. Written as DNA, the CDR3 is TGTGCCAGCACCCTCGAGTACGTTTCTAACTATGGCTACACCTTC.

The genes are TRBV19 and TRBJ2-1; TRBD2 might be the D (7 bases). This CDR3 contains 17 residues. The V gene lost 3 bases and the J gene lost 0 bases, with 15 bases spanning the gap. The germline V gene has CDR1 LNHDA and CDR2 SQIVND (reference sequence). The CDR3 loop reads CASSIEGGGSSYNEQFF. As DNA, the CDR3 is TGTGCCAGTAGTATTGAAGGGGGGGGAAGCTCCTACAATGAGCAGTTCTTC.

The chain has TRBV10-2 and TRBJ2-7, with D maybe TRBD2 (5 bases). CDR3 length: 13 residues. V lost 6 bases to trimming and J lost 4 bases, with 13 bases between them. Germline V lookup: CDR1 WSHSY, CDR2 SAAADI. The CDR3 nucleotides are TGCGCCAGCAGCCAGGAGAGGGAGTACGAGCAGTACTTC. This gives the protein CASSQEREYEQYF.

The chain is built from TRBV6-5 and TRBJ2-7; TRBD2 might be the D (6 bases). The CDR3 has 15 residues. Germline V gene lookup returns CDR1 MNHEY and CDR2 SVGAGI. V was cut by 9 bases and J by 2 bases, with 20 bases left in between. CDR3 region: CASSIYSSAPYEQYF. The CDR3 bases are TGTGCCAGTTCGATTTACTCTAGCGCTCCCTACGAGCAGTACTTC.

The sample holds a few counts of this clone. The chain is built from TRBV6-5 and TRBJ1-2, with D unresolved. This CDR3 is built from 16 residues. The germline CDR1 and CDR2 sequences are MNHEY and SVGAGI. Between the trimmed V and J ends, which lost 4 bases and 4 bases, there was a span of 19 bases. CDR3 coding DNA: TGTGCCAGCAGTTCCCCCCCGCTTAGTAGCTTCTATGGCTACACCTTC. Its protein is CASSSPPLSSFYGYTF.

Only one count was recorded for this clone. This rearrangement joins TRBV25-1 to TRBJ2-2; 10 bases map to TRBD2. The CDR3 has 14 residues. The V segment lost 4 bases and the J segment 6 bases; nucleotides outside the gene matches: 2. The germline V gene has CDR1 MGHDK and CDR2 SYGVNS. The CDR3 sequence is CASSVSGGAGELFF. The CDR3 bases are TGTGCCAGCAGTGTGAGCGGGGGGGCCGGGGAGCTGTTTTTT. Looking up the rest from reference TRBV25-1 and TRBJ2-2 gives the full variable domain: EADIYQTPRYLVIGTGKKITLECSQTMGHDKMYWYQQDPGMELHLIHYSYGVNSTEKGDLSSESTVSRIRTEHFPLTLESARPSHTSQYLCASSVSGGAGELFFGEGSRLTVL.

The CDR3 DNA sequence: TGTGCCAGCAGACAGGGGGCGGCCTACGAGCAGTACTTC. This gives the protein CASRQGAAYEQYF. The V call is TRBV6-5, the J call TRBJ2-7, with 9 nucleotides matching TRBD1. The CDR3 totals 13 residues. Trimming at V came to 6 bases and at J to 2 bases, leaving 2 bases not matched to a gene. The V gene's germline CDR1 is MNHEY and CDR2 SVGAGI.

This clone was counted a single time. The CDR3 DNA reads as TGCGCCAGCAGCCAGGGGAGACAGGGATCCGGGGAGCTGTTTTTT. Encoded protein: CASSQGRQGSGELFF. The genes are TRBV5-1 and TRBJ2-2; 7 positions match TRBD1. V lost 4 bases, J lost 6 bases, and 9 bases stayed unmatched. The CDR3 has 15 residues. Germline CDR1 reads SGHRS; CDR2 reads YFSETQ.

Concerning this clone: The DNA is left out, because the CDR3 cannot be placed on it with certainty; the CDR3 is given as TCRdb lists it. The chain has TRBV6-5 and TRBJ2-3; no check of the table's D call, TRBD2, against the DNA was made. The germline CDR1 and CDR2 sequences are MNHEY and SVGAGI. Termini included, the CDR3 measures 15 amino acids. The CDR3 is CASSSSGAPTDTQYF.

The CDR3 sequence is CASSLVGTETSPLHF. The CDR3 nucleotides are TGTGCCAGCAGCTTAGTTGGGACAGAAACTTCACCCCTCCACTTT. J is TRBJ1-6 and V is TRBV7-2; 7 bases align to TRBD1. This CDR3 is built from 15 residues. Germline trimming cut 1 base from V and 9 bases from J; bases unmatched to any gene: 6. Per the germline V gene, CDR1 is SGHTA and CDR2 is FQGNSA.

CDR3 DNA sequence: TGTGCCAGCAGCTCCGGGACAGGGCATTACACTGAAGCTTTCTTT. Amino acids: CASSSGTGHYTEAFF. The chain recombines TRBV21-1 with TRBJ1-1; the table's D call of TRBD1 was not tested on the DNA. TRBV21-1 is marked as a pseudogene. This CDR3 is built from 15 residues.

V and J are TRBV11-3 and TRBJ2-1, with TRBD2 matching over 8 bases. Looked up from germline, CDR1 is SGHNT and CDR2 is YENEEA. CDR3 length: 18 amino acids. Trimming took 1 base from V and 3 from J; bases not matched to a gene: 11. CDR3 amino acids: CASSLGFGGRNFYNEQFF. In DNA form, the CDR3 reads TGTGCCAGCAGCTTAGGGTTCGGCGGGAGGAACTTCTACAATGAGCAGTTCTTC. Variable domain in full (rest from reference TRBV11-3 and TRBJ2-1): EAGVVQSPRYKIIEKKQPVAFWCNPISGHNTLYWYLQNLGQGPELLIRYENEEAVDDSQLPKDRFSAERLKGVDSTLKIQPAELGDSAVYLCASSLGFGGRNFYNEQFFGPGTRLTVL.

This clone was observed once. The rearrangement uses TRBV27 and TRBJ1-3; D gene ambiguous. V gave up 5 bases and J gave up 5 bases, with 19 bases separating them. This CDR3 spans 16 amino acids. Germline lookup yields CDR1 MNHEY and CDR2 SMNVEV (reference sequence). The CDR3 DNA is TGTGCCAGCAGTCCGCGGGATTATGTTGGGAGAAACACCATATATTTT. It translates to CASSPRDYVGRNTIYF.

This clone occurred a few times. The chain's CDR3 is CASSRSVTGTGVTPLHF. DNA for the CDR3: TGTGCCAGCAGCCGTTCTGTCACCGGGACAGGGGTAACACCCCTCCACTTT. V is TRBV7-6 and J is TRBJ1-6, with TRBD1 identical over 10 bases. Trimming at V came to 5 bases and at J to 11 bases, leaving 15 bases not matched to a gene. Germline assignment: CDR1 SGHVS and CDR2 FNYEAQ. There are 17 residues in the CDR3.

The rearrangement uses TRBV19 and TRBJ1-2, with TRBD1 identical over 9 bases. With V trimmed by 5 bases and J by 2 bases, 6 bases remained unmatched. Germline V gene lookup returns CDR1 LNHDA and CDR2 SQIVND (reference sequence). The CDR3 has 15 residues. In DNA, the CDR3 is TGTGCCAGTAGTCCTACCGGGACAGGGAACTATGGCTACACCTTC. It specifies CASSPTGTGNYGYTF.

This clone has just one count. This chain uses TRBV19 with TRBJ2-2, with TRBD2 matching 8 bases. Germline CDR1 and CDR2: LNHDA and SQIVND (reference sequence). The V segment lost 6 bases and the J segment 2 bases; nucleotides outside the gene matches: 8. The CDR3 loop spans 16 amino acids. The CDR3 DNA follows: TGTGCCAGTAGAAGCCAGCGGGAGCCTAACACCGGGGAGCTGTTTTTT. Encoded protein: CASRSQREPNTGELFF.